These 16 T cell receptor beta chains were sequenced from one sample in a study of PD-1 blockade in mismatch repair-deficient tumors (dated by TCRdb to the late 2010s). Library preparation employed the immunoSEQ multiplex PCR assay. The source is immuneACCESS, and TCRdb retained only in-frame sequences with V and J called. Part of the clones is not carried over; for the studies checked, unresolved V genes explain less than half of this, and the remainder is unexplained. The sample yields 15,000 or so clones; approximately 87% were counted once. More than 1.5% of the sample belongs to the ten largest clones. The sample here was PBMCs, taken less than 25 weeks after starting pembrolizumab. These receptor sequences come from an adult with mismatch repair-deficient cancer.

This chain links TRBV6-5 with TRBJ1-2; 9 bases fit TRBD1. The CDR3 spans 14 residues. The junction had 7 bases not matched to a gene; V was cut back by 6 bases and J by 5 bases. Per germline, CDR1 MNHEY and CDR2 SVGAGI. The CDR3 reads CASRRDRDRYGYTF. The CDR3 DNA sequence: TGTGCCAGCAGGCGGGACAGGGATCGGTATGGCTACACCTTC.

The CDR3 sequence: CASTQGRNQPQHF. CDR3 sequence (DNA): TGTGCCAGCACCCAGGGTCGTAATCAGCCCCAGCATTTT. This sequence joins TRBV27 and TRBJ1-5; weak D call: TRBD1 (5 bases). The germline V gene has CDR1 MNHEY and CDR2 SMNVEV (reference sequence). CDR3 length: 13 amino acids. V lost 7 bases to trimming and J lost 4 bases, with 11 bases between them.

The gene calls are TRBV7-3 and TRBJ2-1; 8 bases line up with TRBD1. The V gene's germline CDR1 is SGHTA and CDR2 FQGTGA. The length of the CDR3 is 16 residues. The V and J ends lost 5 bases and 9 bases, in that order; junction bases with no gene match: 15. In nucleotides, the CDR3 is TGTGCCAGCAGCCAGAACGCCAGGGGGCGCGGAGGTGAGCAGTTCTTC. Translating gives CASSQNARGRGGEQFF.

The chain has TRBV30 and TRBJ2-5, with 11 positions matching TRBD2. The junction had 5 bases not matched to a gene; V was cut back by 0 bases and J by 5 bases. Germline V gives CDR1 GTSNPN, CDR2 SVGIG (reference sequence). The CDR3 is 15 residues long. DNA for the CDR3: TGTGCCTGGAGTGTACTTTCTAGCGGGAGGGAGACCCAGTACTTC. This encodes CAWSVLSSGRETQYF.

This clone was picked up a small number of times. The gene calls are TRBV27 and TRBJ2-7, with TRBD1 identical over 7 bases. V lost 3 bases and J lost 4; bases outside the gene matches: 6. The CDR3 is 14 amino acids. Germline CDR1 reads MNHEY; CDR2 reads SMNVEV (reference sequence). Here the CDR3 DNA reads TGTGCCAGCAGTTTTTACAGGGGTCGTTACGAGCAGTACTTC. It specifies CASSFYRGRYEQYF.

The rearrangement uses TRBV11-2 and TRBJ1-1; 8 bases match TRBD1. Trimming at V came to 3 bases and at J to 5 bases, leaving 5 bases not matched to a gene. The CDR3 contains 14 residues. Germline V gene sequence: CDR1 SGHAT, CDR2 FQNNGV. In DNA, the CDR3 is TGTGCCAGCAGCTTTAAAACAGGGGGGACTGAAGCTTTCTTT. Protein product: CASSFKTGGTEAFF.

This clone was seen more than once but under ten times. The chain is built from TRBV4-1 and TRBJ1-2; the D gene is possibly TRBD1 (6 bases). The CDR3 totals 12 residues. Germline lookup yields CDR1 MGHRA and CDR2 YSYEKL. The germline V and J ends were trimmed by 5 bases and 8 bases, with 12 bases remaining between them. CDR3 loop: CASSLPGEGYTF. In nucleotides, the CDR3 is TGCGCCAGCAGCTTACCAGGGGAAGGCTACACCTTC.

The chain couples TRBV29-1 to TRBJ2-5, with 7 bases matching TRBD2. CDR3 length equals 14 residues. Trimming removed 6 bases from V and 1 base from J; junction bases left unmatched: 8. Germline loops: CDR1 SQVTM, CDR2 ANQGSEA. The CDR3: CSVANPSGQETQYF. The CDR3 coding sequence is TGCAGCGTCGCTAATCCTAGCGGCCAAGAGACCCAGTACTTC.

The chain employs TRBV6-6 and TRBJ2-1; TRBD2 might be the D (6 bases). Germline V gene data show CDR1 as MNHNY and CDR2 as SVGAGI (reference sequence). This CDR3 contains 16 residues. V dropped 0 bases and J dropped 2 bases, with 11 bases sitting between them. The CDR3 DNA is TGTGCCAGCAGTTACTCTGGCGGGGCCCCCTACAATGAGCAGTTCTTC. Protein sequence: CASSYSGGAPYNEQFF.

This chain links TRBV5-1 with TRBJ2-2, with 8 bases matching TRBD1. After removal of 3 bases from V and 5 bases from J, the junction contained 6 bases not matched to a gene. Per germline, CDR1 SGHRS and CDR2 YFSETQ. CDR3 length equals 15 residues. The CDR3, as DNA: TGCGCCAGCAGCTCCGACAGGGGTGAGACCGGGGAGCTGTTTTTT. Translated, it gives CASSSDRGETGELFF.

The rearrangement joins TRBV29-1 to TRBJ2-1; 7 bases map to TRBD2. The V gene end was trimmed by 4 bases and the J gene end by 2 bases; junction bases not matched to a gene: 5. This CDR3 is built from 14 residues. Germline assignment: CDR1 SQVTM and CDR2 ANQGSEA. CDR3 DNA: TGCAGCGTTGGATGGCGGGGGACCTACAATGAGCAGTTCTTC. Translation gives CSVGWRGTYNEQFF.

This rearrangement joins TRBV19 to TRBJ1-6, with D perhaps TRBD1 (5 bases). The CDR3 length is 16 residues. Trimming removed 3 bases at V and 8 bases at J, with 17 bases between. Germline assignment: CDR1 LNHDA and CDR2 SQIVND (reference sequence). CDR3 bases: TGTGCCAGTAGTATCTCTAGGGGAAAGGGTTATTCACCCCTCCACTTT. Encoded protein: CASSISRGKGYSPLHF.

This clone was detected only once. This rearrangement joins TRBV7-8 to TRBJ1-1; 10 nucleotides align to TRBD1. V gave up 1 base and J gave up 3 bases; unmatched junction bases: 2. The germline gives CDR1 SGHVS, CDR2 FQNEAQ. The CDR3 extends over 15 amino acids. CDR3 sequence reads: CASSLDGTGDTEAFF. The CDR3 DNA follows: TGTGCCAGCAGCTTAGACGGGACAGGGGACACTGAAGCTTTCTTT.

V usage is TRBV5-4 and J usage is TRBJ1-3, with TRBD1 identical over 7 bases. Germline loops: CDR1 SGHNT, CDR2 YYREEE (reference sequence). The V gene end was trimmed by 5 bases and the J gene end by 0 bases; junction bases not matched to a gene: 5. The CDR3 extends over 15 amino acids. CDR3 DNA sequence: TGTGCCAGCAGTCTGGACAGGAGCTCTGGAAACACCATATATTTT. Residues: CASSLDRSSGNTIYF.

This clone was recorded once. J is TRBJ2-1 and V is TRBV19; a possible D gene is TRBD1 (7 bases). CDR3 size: 17 residues. V was cut by 5 bases and J by 7 bases, with 24 bases left in between. Germline CDR1 LNHDA, CDR2 SQIVND (reference sequence). CDR3 DNA sequence: TGTGCCAGTAGTCGAAGGGGTCCGGTCCAGGGGGGAAATGAGCAGTTCTTC. Translation gives CASSRRGPVQGGNEQFF.

V is TRBV18 and J is TRBJ2-2; tentative D call: TRBD2 (5 bases). CDR3 length: 14 residues. Germline CDR1 is KGHSH and CDR2 is LQKENI. Trimming removed 1 base at V and 6 bases at J, with 9 bases between. DNA for the CDR3: TGTGCCAGCTCACCACGGGGAGTAGCCGGGGAGCTGTTTTTT. This gives the protein CASSPRGVAGELFF.